The source of this T cell receptor beta chain is a study of cytomegalovirus exposure and HLA in healthy donors. Germline loops: CDR1 SGHAT, CDR2 FQNNGV. V was cut by 2 bases and J by 4 bases, with 12 bases left in between. The CDR3 is made up of 15 amino acids. PCR was performed using 60 Vbeta and 13 Jbeta primers. The table came from immunoSEQ multiplex PCR; TCRdb's copy has only in-frame clones and leaves some out. This sample has about 140,000 clones, with roughly 86% found just once. This receptor was identified in a middle-aged woman in good health and CMV-seronegative. The specimen sequenced was PBMCs. The chain combines TRBV11-2 with TRBJ2-1; D gene uncertain. The CDR3 region is CASSLTATPYNEQFF. The CDR3 region has the DNA TGTGCCAGCAGCTTAACGGCGACACCGTACAATGAGCAGTTCTTC.